One sample yielded the 18 T cell receptor beta chains listed below, sequenced in a study of identical twins. TCRdb fed the 5' RACE reads into MiXCR, producing one record per CDR3 protein. This table holds 150,000 or so distinct CDR3 sequences, under 4.5% found once. The sample was memory T cells sorted from blood. The receptors originated from a man between 18 and 29 years old in good health.

This clonotype appeared many times. The rearrangement uses TRBV20-1 and TRBJ2-1; D unresolved. With 6 bases removed from V and 7 bases from J, the gap between germline ends came to 22 bases. The CDR3 runs to 15 residues. From germline, CDR1 is DFQATT and CDR2 SNEGSKA (reference sequence). The CDR3 DNA reads TGCAGTGCCCCCAGACATCCCCAAAGACCTAATGAGCAGTTCTTC. This sequence encodes CSAPRHPQRPNEQFF.

This clonotype was seen at least ten times. The V call is TRBV20-1, the J call TRBJ2-2, with 8 bases lining up with TRBD2. This CDR3 is 14 amino acids long. Trimming cost V 3 bases and J 5 bases; bases outside gene matches: 5. CDR1 and CDR2 (germline): DFQATT, SNEGSKA (reference sequence). CDR3 nucleotides: TGCAGTGCTAGCGGGCAGCGGGAGACCGGGGAGCTGTTTTTT. Translation gives CSASGQRETGELFF.

This clonotype appeared many times. J is TRBJ1-2 and V is TRBV6-2 or TRBV6-3, with no clear D. This CDR3 spans 12 amino acids. The germline V and J ends were trimmed by 2 bases and 4 bases, with 5 bases remaining between them. Germline V lookup: CDR1 MNHEY, CDR2 SVGEGT. The CDR3 sequence is CASSYARYGYTF. Here the CDR3 DNA reads TGTGCCAGCAGTTACGCCCGCTATGGCTACACCTTC.

This clonotype was found many times. The V gene is TRBV28, the J gene TRBJ2-3; D is possibly TRBD1 (5 bases). From germline, CDR1 is MDHEN and CDR2 SYDVKM. This CDR3 region has 16 residues. V lost 2 bases to trimming and J lost 1 base, with 13 bases between them. CDR3 region: CASSLGPRVGTDTQYF. In nucleotides, the CDR3 is TGTGCCAGCAGTTTAGGGCCCAGGGTTGGCACAGATACGCAGTATTTT.

This clonotype was seen ten or more times. The chain carries TRBV12-5 and TRBJ2-1, with 12 bases aligning to TRBD1. The germline gives CDR1 LGHNT, CDR2 FRNRAP. CDR3 size: 15 residues. The V and J ends lost 7 bases and 6 bases, in that order; junction bases with no gene match: 7. The CDR3 bases are TGTGCTAGTGAACAGGGACAGGGGGCCACCAATGAGCAGTTCTTC. It yields the protein CASEQGQGATNEQFF.

The table lists this clonotype with many counts. The chain joins TRBV20-1 to TRBJ1-3; D gene uncertain. The CDR3 is made up of 15 amino acids. V lost 3 bases, J lost 7 bases, and 19 bases lay in between. Germline V gene data show CDR1 as DFQATT and CDR2 as SNEGSKA (reference sequence). CDR3 protein: CSARSSWLERNTIYF. The CDR3 DNA sequence: TGCAGTGCTAGGAGTTCCTGGCTAGAGCGTAACACCATATATTTT.

This clonotype was seen at least ten times. The chain employs TRBV7-9 and TRBJ2-2, with D tentatively TRBD1 (7 bases). The V gene's germline CDR1 is SEHNR and CDR2 FQNEAQ (reference sequence). This CDR3 has 16 amino acids. V shed 3 bases and J shed 6 bases, with 17 bases lying between them. The CDR3 region is CASSFSTGRGPGELFF. The CDR3 DNA sequence: TGTGCCAGCAGCTTCTCGACAGGGCGGGGTCCCGGGGAGCTGTTTTTT.

This clonotype was recorded at least ten times. This sequence joins TRBV20-1 and TRBJ2-4; D unclear. V lost 1 base and J lost 0, with 16 bases in between. Germline CDR1 DFQATT, CDR2 SNEGSKA (reference sequence). The length of the CDR3 is 17 residues. The CDR3 reads CSARAPDPLLAKNIQYF. CDR3 nucleotide sequence: TGCAGTGCTAGAGCCCCGGACCCACTACTAGCCAAAAACATTCAGTACTTC.

The sample holds many counts of this clonotype. This rearrangement joins TRBV7-2 to TRBJ2-1; D is uncertain. Germline V CDR1 and CDR2: SGHTA, FQGNSA. V lost 1 base, J lost 5 bases, and 9 bases lay in between. CDR3 length: 14 amino acids. The CDR3 DNA follows: TGTGCCAGCAGCTTAGGTCGGGCTAACAATGAGCAGTTCTTC. Its translation: CASSLGRANNEQFF.

This clonotype appeared many times. The chain links TRBV29-1 to TRBJ2-7; D might be TRBD2 (5 bases). Trimming pared 6 bases from V and 5 bases from J, leaving 11 bases between. Germline assignment: CDR1 SQVTM and CDR2 ANQGSEA. This CDR3 contains 11 residues. CDR3 in amino acids: CSVRRGDEQYV. The CDR3, as DNA: TGCAGCGTCAGACGGGGTGACGAGCAGTACGTC.

The genes are TRBV7-2 and TRBJ1-1; D uncertain. Germline V gives CDR1 SGHTA, CDR2 FQGNSA. The CDR3 extends over 13 amino acids. V lost 5 bases to trimming and J lost 5 bases, with 12 bases between them. CDR3 sequence: CASSTNTGTEAFF. The CDR3 DNA follows: TGTGCCAGCAGCACAAACACGGGTACTGAAGCTTTCTTT.

This clonotype was detected ten times or more. The chain carries TRBV5-6 and TRBJ1-4; 8 bases agree with TRBD1. V was clipped by 4 bases and J by 8 bases; unmatched bases: 10. The germline CDR1 and CDR2 sequences are SGHDT and YYEEEE. The CDR3 spans 15 residues. CDR3 residues: CASSGGQGLGEKLFF. As DNA, the CDR3 is TGTGCCAGCAGCGGAGGACAGGGTTTAGGGGAAAAACTGTTTTTT.

This clonotype was counted many times. This chain joins TRBV12-3 or TRBV12-4 and TRBJ2-3, with D possibly TRBD2 on 5 matching bases. The CDR3 is 15 residues long. The V gene lost 2 bases and the J gene lost 0 bases, with 9 bases spanning the gap. The CDR3 spells CASSLLEGSTDTQYF. As DNA, the CDR3 is TGTGCCAGCAGTTTATTAGAGGGAAGCACAGATACGCAGTATTTT.

This clonotype was seen ten or more times. The chain is built from TRBV10-2 and TRBJ2-5; D not certain. Germline CDR1 is WSHSY and CDR2 is SAAADI. This CDR3 contains 12 residues. V dropped 7 bases and J dropped 4 bases, with 10 bases sitting between them. The CDR3 DNA sequence: TGCGCCAGCAAATGGCTTGGAGAGACCCAGTACTTC. Its translation: CASKWLGETQYF.

Ten or more counts support this clonotype. V is TRBV27 and J is TRBJ2-5; 7 nucleotides match TRBD1. Germline V gives CDR1 MNHEY, CDR2 SMNVEV (reference sequence). The ends lost 6 bases at V and 7 bases at J; junction bases unmatched: 11. The CDR3 is 14 amino acids. The CDR3: CASSEGGYFGTQYF. The DNA of the CDR3 is TGTGCCAGCAGCGAAGGGGGCTACTTTGGGACCCAGTACTTC.

This clonotype came up many times. The rearrangement links TRBV24-1 to TRBJ2-2; D is undetermined. The ends were cut back, 4 bases at V and 9 bases at J, with 8 bases in the middle. CDR1 and CDR2 (germline): KGHDR, SFDVKD. The CDR3 contains 12 residues. The CDR3 DNA sequence: TGTGCCACCAGTGACCCCAGCCGGGAGCTGTTTTTT. This translates into CATSDPSRELFF.

This clonotype was observed many times. V is TRBV7-2 and J is TRBJ1-2, with D maybe TRBD1 (6 bases). CDR1 SGHTA and CDR2 FQGNSA come from the germline V gene. The CDR3 is 13 residues long. With 5 bases removed from V and 4 bases from J, the gap between germline ends came to 11 bases. The CDR3 spells CASSRRGFYGYTF. The CDR3 DNA reads as TGTGCCAGCAGCAGAAGGGGGTTCTATGGCTACACCTTC.

This clonotype was detected ten times or more. The rearrangement uses TRBV20-1 and TRBJ2-7; TRBD2 aligns across 12 bases. The germline CDR1 and CDR2 sequences are DFQATT and SNEGSKA (reference sequence). The junction had 12 bases not matched to a gene; V was cut back by 6 bases and J by 6 bases. The CDR3 covers 15 residues. CDR3 loop: CSAQDRLAGVLEQYF. In DNA, the CDR3 is TGCAGTGCCCAAGACAGACTAGCGGGAGTTCTCGAGCAGTACTTC.